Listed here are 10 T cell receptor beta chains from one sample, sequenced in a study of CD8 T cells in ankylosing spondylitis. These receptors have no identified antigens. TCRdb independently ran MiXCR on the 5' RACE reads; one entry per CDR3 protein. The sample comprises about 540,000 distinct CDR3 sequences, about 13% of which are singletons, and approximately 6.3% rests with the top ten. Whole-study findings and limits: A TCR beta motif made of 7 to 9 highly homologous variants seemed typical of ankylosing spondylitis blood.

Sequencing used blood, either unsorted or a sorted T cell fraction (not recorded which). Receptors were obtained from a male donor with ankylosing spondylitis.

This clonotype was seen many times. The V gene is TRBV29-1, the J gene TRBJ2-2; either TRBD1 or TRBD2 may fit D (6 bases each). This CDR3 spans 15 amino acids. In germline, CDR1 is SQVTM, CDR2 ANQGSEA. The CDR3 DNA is TGCAGAGATTCTGCGGGACACGCCAAGGCCGGGGAGCTGTTTTTT. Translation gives CRDSAGHAKAGELFF.

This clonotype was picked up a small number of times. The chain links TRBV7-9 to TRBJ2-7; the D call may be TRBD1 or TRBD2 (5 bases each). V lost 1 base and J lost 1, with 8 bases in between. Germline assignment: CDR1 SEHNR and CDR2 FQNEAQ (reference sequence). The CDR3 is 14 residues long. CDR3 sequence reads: CASSLGDGSYEQYF. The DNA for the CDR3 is TGTGCCAGCAGCTTAGGGGACGGTTCCTACGAGCAGTACTTC.

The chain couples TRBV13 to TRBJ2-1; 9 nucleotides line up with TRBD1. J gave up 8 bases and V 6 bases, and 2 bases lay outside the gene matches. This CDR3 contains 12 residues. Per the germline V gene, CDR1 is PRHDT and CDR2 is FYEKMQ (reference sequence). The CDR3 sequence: CASRGQGDEQFF. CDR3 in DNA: TGTGCCAGCAGGGGACAGGGCGATGAGCAGTTCTTC. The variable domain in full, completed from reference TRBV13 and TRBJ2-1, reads AAGVIQSPRHLIKEKRETATLKCYPIPRHDTVYWYQQGPGQDPQFLISFYEKMQSDKGSIPDRFSAQQFSDYHSELNMSSLELGDSALYFCASRGQGDEQFFGPGTRLTVL.

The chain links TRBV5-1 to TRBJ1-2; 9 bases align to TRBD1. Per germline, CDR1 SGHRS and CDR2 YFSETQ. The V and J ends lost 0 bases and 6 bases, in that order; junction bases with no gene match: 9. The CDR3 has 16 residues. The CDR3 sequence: CASSLEAGQGVHGYTF. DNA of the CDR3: TGCGCCAGCAGCTTGGAAGCGGGACAGGGAGTTCATGGCTACACCTTC.

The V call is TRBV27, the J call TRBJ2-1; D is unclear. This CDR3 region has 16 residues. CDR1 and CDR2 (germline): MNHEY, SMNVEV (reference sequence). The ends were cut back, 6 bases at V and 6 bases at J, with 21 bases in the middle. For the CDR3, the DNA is TGTGCCAGCAGCCTTCTTAATGGGGTGTCGGGCAATGAGCAGTTCTTC. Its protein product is CASSLLNGVSGNEQFF.

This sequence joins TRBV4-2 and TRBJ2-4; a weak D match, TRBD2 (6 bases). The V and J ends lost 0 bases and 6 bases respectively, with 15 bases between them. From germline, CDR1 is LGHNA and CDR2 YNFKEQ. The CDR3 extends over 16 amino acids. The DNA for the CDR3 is TGTGCCAGCAGCCAAGATAGCGGACTCGGCCTAAACATTCAGTACTTC. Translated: CASSQDSGLGLNIQYF.

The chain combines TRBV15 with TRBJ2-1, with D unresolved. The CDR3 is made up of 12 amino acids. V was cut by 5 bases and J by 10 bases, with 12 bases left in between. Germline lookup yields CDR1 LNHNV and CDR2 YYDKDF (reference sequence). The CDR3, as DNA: TGTGCCACCAGCCAGAATACCCAGGAGCAGTTCTTC. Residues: CATSQNTQEQFF.

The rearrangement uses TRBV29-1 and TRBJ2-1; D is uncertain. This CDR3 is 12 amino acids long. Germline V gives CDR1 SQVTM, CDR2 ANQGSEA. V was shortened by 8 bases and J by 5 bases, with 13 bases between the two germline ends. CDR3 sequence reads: CSSGHSHNEQFF. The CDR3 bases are TGCAGCTCCGGGCACAGCCACAATGAGCAGTTCTTC.

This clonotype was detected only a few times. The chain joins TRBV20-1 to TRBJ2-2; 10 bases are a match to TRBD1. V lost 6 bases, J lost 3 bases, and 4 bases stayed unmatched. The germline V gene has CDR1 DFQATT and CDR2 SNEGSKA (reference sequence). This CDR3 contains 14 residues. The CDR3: CSASGTGDTGELFF. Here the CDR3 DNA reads TGCAGTGCGTCCGGGACAGGGGACACCGGGGAGCTGTTTTTT.

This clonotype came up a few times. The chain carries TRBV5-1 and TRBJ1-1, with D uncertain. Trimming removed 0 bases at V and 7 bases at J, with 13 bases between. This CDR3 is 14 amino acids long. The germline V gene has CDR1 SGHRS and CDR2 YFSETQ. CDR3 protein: CASSLAGQGGEAFF. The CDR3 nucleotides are TGCGCCAGCAGCTTGGCCGGCCAAGGCGGTGAAGCTTTCTTT.